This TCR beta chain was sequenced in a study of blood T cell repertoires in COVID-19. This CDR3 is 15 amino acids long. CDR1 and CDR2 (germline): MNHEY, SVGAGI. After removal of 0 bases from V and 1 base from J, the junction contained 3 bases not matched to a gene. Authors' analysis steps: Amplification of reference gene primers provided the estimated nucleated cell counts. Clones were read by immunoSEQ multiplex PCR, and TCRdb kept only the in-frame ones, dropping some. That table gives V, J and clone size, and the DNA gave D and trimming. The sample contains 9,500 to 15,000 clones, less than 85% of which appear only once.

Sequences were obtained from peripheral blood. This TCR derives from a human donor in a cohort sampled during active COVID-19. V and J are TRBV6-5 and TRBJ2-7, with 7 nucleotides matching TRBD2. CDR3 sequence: CASSYSAGESYEQYF. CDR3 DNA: TGTGCCAGCAGTTACTCGGCGGGGGAGTCCTACGAGCAGTACTTC.